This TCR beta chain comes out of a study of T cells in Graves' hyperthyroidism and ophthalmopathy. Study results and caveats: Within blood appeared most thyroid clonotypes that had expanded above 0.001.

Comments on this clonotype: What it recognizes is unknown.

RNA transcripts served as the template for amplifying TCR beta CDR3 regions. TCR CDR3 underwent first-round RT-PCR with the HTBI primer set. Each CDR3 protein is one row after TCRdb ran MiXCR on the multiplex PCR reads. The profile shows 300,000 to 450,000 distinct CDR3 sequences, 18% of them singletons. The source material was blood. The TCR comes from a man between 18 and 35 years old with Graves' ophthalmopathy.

CDR3 region: CASSIWQNYGYTF. The DNA for the CDR3 is TGTGCCAGTAGTATATGGCAGAACTATGGCTACACCTTC. The J gene is TRBJ1-2, the V gene TRBV19; D not certain. The CDR3 consists of 13 residues. Trimming took off 2 bases at V and 2 bases at J, with 6 bases between the two ends. CDR1 and CDR2 (germline): LNHDA, SQIVND (reference sequence).